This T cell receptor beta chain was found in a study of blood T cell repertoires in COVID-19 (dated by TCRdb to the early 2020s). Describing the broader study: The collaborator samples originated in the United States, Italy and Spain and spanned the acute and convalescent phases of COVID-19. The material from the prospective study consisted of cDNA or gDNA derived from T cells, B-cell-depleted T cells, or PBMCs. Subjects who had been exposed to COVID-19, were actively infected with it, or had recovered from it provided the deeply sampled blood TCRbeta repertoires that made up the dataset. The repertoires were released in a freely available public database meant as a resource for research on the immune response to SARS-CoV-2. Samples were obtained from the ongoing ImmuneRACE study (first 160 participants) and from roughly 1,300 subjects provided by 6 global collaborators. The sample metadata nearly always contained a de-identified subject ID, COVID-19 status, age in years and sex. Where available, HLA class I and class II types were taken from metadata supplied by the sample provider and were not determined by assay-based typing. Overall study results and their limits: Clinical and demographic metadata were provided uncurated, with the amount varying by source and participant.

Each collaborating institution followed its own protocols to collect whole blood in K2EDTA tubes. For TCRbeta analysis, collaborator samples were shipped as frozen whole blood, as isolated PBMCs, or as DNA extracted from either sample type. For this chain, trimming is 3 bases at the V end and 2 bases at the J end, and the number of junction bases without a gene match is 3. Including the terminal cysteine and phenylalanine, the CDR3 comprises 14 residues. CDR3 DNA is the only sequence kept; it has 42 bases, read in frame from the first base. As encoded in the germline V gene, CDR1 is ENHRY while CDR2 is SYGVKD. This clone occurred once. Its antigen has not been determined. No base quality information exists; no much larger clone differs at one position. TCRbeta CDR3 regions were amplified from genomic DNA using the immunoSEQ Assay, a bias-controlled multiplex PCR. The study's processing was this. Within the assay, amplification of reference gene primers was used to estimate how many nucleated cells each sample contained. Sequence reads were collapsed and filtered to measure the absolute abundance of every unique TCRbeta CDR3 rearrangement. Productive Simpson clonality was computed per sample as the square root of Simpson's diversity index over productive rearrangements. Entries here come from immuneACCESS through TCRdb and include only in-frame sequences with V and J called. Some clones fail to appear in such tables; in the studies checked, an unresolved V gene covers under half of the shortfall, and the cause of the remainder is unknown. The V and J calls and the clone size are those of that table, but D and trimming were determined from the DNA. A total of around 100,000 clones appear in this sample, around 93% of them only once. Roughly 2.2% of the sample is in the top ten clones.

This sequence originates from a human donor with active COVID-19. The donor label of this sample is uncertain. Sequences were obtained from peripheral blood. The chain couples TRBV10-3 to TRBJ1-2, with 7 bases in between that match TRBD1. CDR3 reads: CAISDPRGNYGYTF. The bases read TGTGCCATCAGTGACCCCAGGGGGAACTATGGCTACACCTTC.